The rows below give T cell receptor beta chains drawn from one sample of a study of T cell changes during pregnancy in multiple sclerosis. Using immunoSEQ multiplex PCR, the repertoire was profiled, and TCRdb retains in-frame clones only, with some absent. The sample lists roughly 75,000 clones, 85% to 95% occurring once. Here the sequenced sample was peripheral blood, taken in the third trimester of pregnancy. The origin of the receptors is a female donor in good health, enrolled as a control in a pregnancy study. CDR3s include the opening cysteine and the closing phenylalanine or tryptophan. A D gene is named only where the DNA matches it firmly. Part of the rows lack a size; the others show once, few, many or a class for expanded clones.

>TRBJ1-4|NA|NA|TRBV5-1
CASRVRVQEKLFF
TGCGCCAGCAGAGTCAGGGTGCAAGAAAAACTGTTTTTT
>TRBJ2-7|NA|NA|TRBV27
CASSLTLIDEQYF
TGTGCCAGCAGTTTAACACTAATCGACGAGCAGTACTTC
>TRBJ2-7|NA|TRBD1|TRBV6-5
CASSYSRTGGGEQYF
TGTGCCAGCAGTTACTCGCGGACAGGGGGAGGCGAGCAGTACTTC
>TRBJ2-7|NA|NA|TRBV4-1
CASSQLPGGYEQYF
TGCGCCAGCAGCCAACTCCCTGGCGGGTACGAGCAGTACTTC
>TRBJ2-7|NA|NA|TRBV11-2
CASSPGLRYEQYF
TGTGCCAGCAGCCCGGGATTAAGGTACGAGCAGTACTTC
>TRBJ2-3|NA|TRBD1|TRBV25-1
CASSEFQGQGADTQYF
TGTGCCAGCAGTGAATTCCAGGGACAGGGGGCAGATACGCAGTATTTT
>TRBJ2-4|NA|NA|TRBV18
CASSSGRGNIQYF
TGTGCCAGCTCCTCGGGCCGGGGAAACATTCAGTACTTC
>TRBJ1-5|once|NA|TRBV28
CASSFGRGNQPQHF
TGTGCCAGCAGTTTTGGCAGGGGCAATCAGCCCCAGCATTTT
>TRBJ2-5|once|NA|TRBV7-6
CASSLKSETQYF
TGTGCCAGCAGCTTAAAGAGTGAGACCCAGTACTTC
>TRBJ2-2|NA|NA|TRBV7-2
CASSLGPAGLGGELFF
TGTGCCAGCAGCTTAGGCCCTGCGGGGCTCGGCGGGGAGCTGTTTTTT
>TRBJ2-1|NA|TRBD1|TRBV4-3
CASSQEHGTGLNEQFF
TGCGCCAGCAGCCAAGAACACGGGACAGGCTTGAATGAGCAGTTCTTC
>TRBJ2-1|NA|TRBD2|TRBV5-1
CASSLAGGAYNEQFF
TGCGCCAGCAGCTTGGCGGGAGGGGCCTACAATGAGCAGTTCTTC
>TRBJ2-2|NA|TRBD2|TRBV7-8
CASSLRTSGGANTGELFF
TGTGCCAGCAGCTTAAGGACTAGCGGGGGGGCCAATACCGGGGAGCTGTTTTTT
>TRBJ1-1|NA|NA|TRBV30
CAWTGYAEAFF
TGTGCCTGGACAGGGTACGCTGAAGCTTTCTTT
>TRBJ1-6|NA|NA|TRBV18
CASSPPAGAWGSPLHF
TGTGCCAGCTCACCACCGGCGGGGGCGTGGGGTTCACCCCTCCACTTT
>TRBJ1-2|NA|NA|TRBV11-1
CASSQDSYGYTF
TGTGCCAGCAGCCAGGACAGCTATGGCTACACCTTC
>TRBJ2-2|NA|NA|TRBV5-1
CASSLKEAGELFF
TGCGCCAGCAGCTTGAAGGAGGCCGGGGAGCTGTTTTTT
>TRBJ1-3|NA|NA|TRBV5-1
CASSSESGFGNTIYF
TGCGCCAGCAGCTCCGAGTCTGGTTTTGGAAACACCATATATTTT
>TRBJ1-4|once|NA|TRBV4-1
CASSQSPQVNEKLFF
TGCGCCAGCAGCCAGAGCCCCCAGGTTAATGAAAAACTGTTTTTT
>TRBJ2-1|NA|NA|TRBV6-1
CASSSISAYNEQFF
TGTGCCAGCAGTTCTATCTCCGCCTACAATGAGCAGTTCTTC
>TRBJ1-6|NA|NA|TRBV7-2
CASSSTGYYNSPLHF
TGTGCCAGCAGCTCAACAGGGTACTATAATTCACCCCTCCACTTT
>TRBJ1-1|NA|TRBD1|TRBV25-1
CASSESFRGSTEAFF
TGTGCCAGCAGTGAATCGTTCAGGGGGTCCACTGAAGCTTTCTTT
>TRBJ2-7|NA|TRBD1|TRBV27
CASSNTGGEQYF
TGTGCCAGCAGTAATACAGGGGGCGAGCAGTACTTC
>TRBJ1-1|NA|NA|TRBV27
CASSLLVGGATEAFF
TGTGCCAGCAGTTTATTAGTAGGGGGGGCCACTGAAGCTTTCTTT
>TRBJ1-1|NA|NA|TRBV6-5
CASSYEGTGTEAFF
TGTGCCAGCAGTTACGAGGGTACGGGGACTGAAGCTTTCTTT
>TRBJ1-1|few|NA|TRBV6-4
CASSPSQGGTEAFF
TGTGCCAGCAGTCCTTCACAGGGTGGCACTGAAGCTTTCTTT
>TRBJ2-6|NA|TRBD1|TRBV7-8
CASSLMGTGAISGANVLTF
TGTGCCAGCAGCCTAATGGGGACAGGGGCGATCTCTGGGGCCAACGTCCTGACTTTC
>TRBJ2-7|NA|NA|TRBV1
CTSSQDDVLRGGAYEQYF
TGCACCAGCAGCCAAGATGATGTGCTCCGGGGGGGTGCCTACGAGCAGTACTTC
>TRBJ2-7|NA|NA|TRBV5-1
CASSLAISNYEQYF
TGCGCCAGCAGCTTGGCGATTAGTAATTACGAGCAGTACTTC
>TRBJ2-4|NA|TRBD1|TRBV4-1
CASSHWGQGASSAKNIQYF
TGCGCCAGCAGCCACTGGGGACAGGGGGCGAGTTCGGCCAAAAACATTCAGTACTTC
>TRBJ1-4|NA|NA|TRBV7-9
CASSLNGAGNEKLFF
TGTGCCAGCAGCTTAAACGGAGCAGGGAATGAAAAACTGTTTTTT
>TRBJ2-1|NA|TRBD2|TRBV7-2
CASSFSGTFNNEQFF
TGTGCCAGCAGCTTTAGCGGGACTTTTAACAATGAGCAGTTCTTC
>TRBJ1-2|NA|TRBD1|TRBV7-9
CASEERDRGPYGYTF
TGTGCCAGCGAGGAACGGGACAGGGGCCCTTATGGCTACACCTTC
>TRBJ1-5|NA|TRBD1|TRBV27
CASSSPARGQPQHF
TGTGCCAGCAGTTCCCCTGCCAGGGGGCAGCCCCAGCATTTT
>TRBJ2-6|NA|NA|TRBV10-1
CASSERQGLANVLTF
TGCGCCAGCAGTGAAAGGCAGGGGCTGGCCAACGTCCTGACTTTC
>TRBJ2-2|once|TRBD2|TRBV4-1
CASNDPPRGGGELFF
TGCGCCAGCAATGACCCCCCACGGGGGGGCGGGGAGCTGTTTTTT
>TRBJ2-2|NA|NA|TRBV29-1
CSVLSGGYTGELFF
TGCAGCGTTCTCTCAGGGGGGTACACCGGGGAGCTGTTTTTT
>TRBJ2-7|NA|NA|TRBV18
CASSVSGTYEQYF
TGTGCCAGCTCAGTCAGCGGAACCTACGAGCAGTACTTC
>TRBJ2-2|few|TRBD2|TRBV7-9
CASSLGAGERTGELFF
TGTGCCAGCAGCTTAGGAGCGGGGGAGCGCACCGGGGAGCTGTTTTTT
>TRBJ1-2|NA|TRBD1|TRBV25-1
CASSQGWDYGYTF
TGTGCCAGCTCACAGGGGTGGGACTATGGCTACACCTTC
>TRBJ2-1|once|TRBD2|TRBV5-1
CASRGTSVNEQFF
TGCGCCAGCAGGGGGACTAGCGTTAATGAGCAGTTCTTC
>TRBJ1-5|NA|NA|TRBV15
CATSSRGTYQPQHF
TGTGCCACCAGCAGCAGGGGAACCTATCAGCCCCAGCATTTT
>TRBJ2-5|NA|NA|TRBV5-1
CASSSESRGSETQYF
TGCGCCAGCAGCTCGGAGTCCAGGGGTTCTGAGACCCAGTACTTC
>TRBJ2-5|NA|NA|TRBV28
CASSFVQGPQETQYF
TGTGCCAGCAGTTTCGTCCAGGGCCCCCAGGAGACCCAGTACTTC
>TRBJ2-5|NA|NA|TRBV6-6
CATGSSETQYF
TGTGCCACCGGTAGCAGCGAGACCCAGTACTTC
>TRBJ1-2|NA|NA|TRBV29-1
CSDEQGTNYGYTF
TGCAGCGATGAGCAGGGAACTAACTATGGCTACACCTTC
>TRBJ2-3|once|TRBD2|TRBV29-1
CSVKRSGGTDTQYF
TGCAGCGTTAAACGTAGCGGGGGCACAGATACGCAGTATTTT
>TRBJ2-7|NA|TRBD2|TRBV19
CASSIARTSGGHYEQYF
TGTGCCAGTAGTATCGCCAGGACTAGCGGGGGCCACTACGAGCAGTACTTC
>TRBJ2-7|NA|TRBD2|TRBV5-4
CASSFRTSGRAYEQYF
TGTGCCAGCAGCTTTCGGACTAGCGGGAGGGCCTACGAGCAGTACTTC
>TRBJ2-1|NA|TRBD2|TRBV19
CASSGGVASGRVGSFYEQFF
TGTGCCAGTAGTGGAGGGGTTGCTAGCGGGAGGGTTGGTTCTTTCTATGAGCAGTTCTTC